This note documents a single T cell receptor beta chain sequence. Its matching antigen is unknown. This specimen comes from a study of T-cell memory formation after mild COVID-19. As for the study in general: Largely, TCR clusters stayed within a single donor.

This CDR3 has 16 amino acids. The V gene's germline CDR1 is DFQATT and CDR2 SNEGSKA (reference sequence). V was shortened by 4 bases and J by 3 bases, with 22 bases between the two germline ends. Overall study results and limits: Pre-infection memory harbored some responding clones, suggesting cross-reactive memory joined.

Via MiXCR, TCRdb re-called the 5' RACE reads, giving one row per CDR3 protein. The sample holds around 320,000 distinct CDR3 sequences, less than 20% seen once. The gene calls are TRBV20-1 and TRBJ2-7; unclear D gene. This TCR came from a young man who had mild COVID-19 (a few samples of this study predate the infection). Cell type and time point are not known. Input material: PBMCs or a T cell subset sorted from them (not recorded which). The CDR3 DNA is TGCAGTGCTATGAACCCGGGCGGACCTCTCCGCTACGAGCAGTACTTC. It codes for CSAMNPGGPLRYEQYF.